The source of this T cell receptor beta chain is a study of cytomegalovirus exposure and HLA in healthy donors. 13 Jbeta primers and 60 Vbeta primers were used for the PCR. Libraries were prepared by immunoSEQ multiplex PCR; TCRdb keeps only in-frame clonotypes and omits some of them. This sample has some 65,000 clones, with around 62% found just once. In regard to this clone: Its specificity is unknown.

The V gene's germline CDR1 is SGHRS and CDR2 YFSETQ. Losses at the gene ends were 4 bases for V and 4 bases for J; bases not matched to a gene: 8. This CDR3 region has 15 residues. Whole-study results and caveats: The authors judged a highly shared variant cluster likely a sequencing artifact. V- and J-gene trimming in TCR beta was tied to a missense DCLRE1C variant by an analysis performed later. Prior analysis indicated that the majority of TCR beta V segments exhibited productivity approximately 90% or approximately 30% of the time. Presence/absence analyses took donor sequencing depth as roughly uniform.

Sequences were obtained from PBMCs. The receptor's source is a man in his thirties or forties in good health and CMV-seronegative. V and J are TRBV5-1 and TRBJ1-3, with 7 bases identical to TRBD1. The CDR3 region is CASSRNRDSGNTIYF. The CDR3 DNA reads as TGCGCCAGCAGCCGGAACCGGGACAGCGGAAACACCATATATTTT.